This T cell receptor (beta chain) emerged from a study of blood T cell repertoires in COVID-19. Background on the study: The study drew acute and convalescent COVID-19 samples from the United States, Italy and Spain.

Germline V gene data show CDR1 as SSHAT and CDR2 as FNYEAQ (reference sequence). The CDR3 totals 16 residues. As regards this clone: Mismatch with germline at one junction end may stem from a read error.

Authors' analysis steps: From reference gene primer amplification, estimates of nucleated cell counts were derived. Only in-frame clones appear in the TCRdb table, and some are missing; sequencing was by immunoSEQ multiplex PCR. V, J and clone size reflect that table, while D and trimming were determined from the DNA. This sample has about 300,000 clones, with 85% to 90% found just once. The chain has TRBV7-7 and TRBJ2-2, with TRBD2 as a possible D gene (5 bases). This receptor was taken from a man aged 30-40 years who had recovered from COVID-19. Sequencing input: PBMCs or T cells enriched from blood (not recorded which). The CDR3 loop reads CASSVGESRNTGELFF. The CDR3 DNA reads TGTGCTAGCAGCGTCGGGGAGTCGAGGAACACCGGGGAGCTGTTTTTT.